This T cell receptor (beta chain) originates from a study of cytomegalovirus exposure and HLA in healthy donors. Across the whole study: Approximately 80 million unique TCRs, all from HLA-typed donors, were included in an early release of the data. Findings and limits, study-wide: Several of the most significant clusters appeared, in a later analysis, to be linked to common viral pathogens. For cytomegalovirus status, the classifier reportedly gave diagnoses with high specificity and sensitivity.

The PCR was carried out with 60 Vbeta primers and 13 Jbeta primers. As processed by the authors: An analysis performed later counted 73 million or so unique TCR beta chains (around 9.9 million of them shared). Only in-frame clones appear in the TCRdb table, and some are missing; sequencing was by immunoSEQ multiplex PCR. V and J calls and clone size come straight from that table; D and trimming were deduced from the DNA. The sample lists 100,000 or so clones; about 79% were seen once. With regard to this clone: Its antigen remains unidentified.

The V end lost 4 bases, the J end lost 4 bases, and 16 bases lay between the germline ends. Germline V gene sequence: CDR1 SGHAT, CDR2 FQNNGV. CDR3 length equals 15 residues. The TCR originated in a woman younger than 35 in good health and CMV-seronegative. Sequenced input: PBMCs. The chain combines TRBV11-2 with TRBJ2-5; possibly TRBD1 for D (6 bases). In nucleotides, the CDR3 is TGTGCCAGCAGCTCCGCGACAGGACTGTCAGAGACCCAGTACTTC. It encodes CASSSATGLSETQYF.